The T cell receptor beta chain described here comes from a study of blood T cell repertoires in COVID-19. Study-wide background: PBMCs, B-cell-depleted T cells, or T cells provided the cDNA or gDNA that made up the material.

V was pared by 7 bases and J by 7 bases, with 11 bases between. Looked up from germline, CDR1 is SGHRS and CDR2 is YFSETQ. This CDR3 has 11 amino acids. Libraries were prepared by immunoSEQ multiplex PCR; TCRdb keeps only in-frame clonotypes and omits some of them. Among 150,000 to 250,000 clones listed, around 95% were seen once. The clonotype originates from a man in his thirties or forties with COVID-19, enrolled during active disease. Sequenced input: peripheral blood. This chain uses TRBV5-1 with TRBJ1-2, with D tentatively TRBD1 (6 bases). CDR3 sequence reads: CASGGGPGYTF. CDR3 nucleotide sequence: TGCGCCAGCGGGGGGGGCCCTGGCTACACCTTC.